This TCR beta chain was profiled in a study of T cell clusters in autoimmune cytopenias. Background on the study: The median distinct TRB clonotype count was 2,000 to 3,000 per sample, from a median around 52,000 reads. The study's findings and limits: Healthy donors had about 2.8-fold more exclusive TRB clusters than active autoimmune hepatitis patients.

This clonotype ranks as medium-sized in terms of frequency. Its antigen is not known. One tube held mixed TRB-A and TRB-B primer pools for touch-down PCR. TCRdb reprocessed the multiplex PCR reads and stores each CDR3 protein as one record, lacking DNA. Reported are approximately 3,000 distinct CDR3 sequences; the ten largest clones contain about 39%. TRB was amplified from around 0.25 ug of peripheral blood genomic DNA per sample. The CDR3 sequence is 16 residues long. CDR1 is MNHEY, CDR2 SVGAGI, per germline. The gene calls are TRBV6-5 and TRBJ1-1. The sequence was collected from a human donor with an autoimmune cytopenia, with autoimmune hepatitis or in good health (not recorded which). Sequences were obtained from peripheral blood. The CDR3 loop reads CASSYSPLGRDTEAFF.